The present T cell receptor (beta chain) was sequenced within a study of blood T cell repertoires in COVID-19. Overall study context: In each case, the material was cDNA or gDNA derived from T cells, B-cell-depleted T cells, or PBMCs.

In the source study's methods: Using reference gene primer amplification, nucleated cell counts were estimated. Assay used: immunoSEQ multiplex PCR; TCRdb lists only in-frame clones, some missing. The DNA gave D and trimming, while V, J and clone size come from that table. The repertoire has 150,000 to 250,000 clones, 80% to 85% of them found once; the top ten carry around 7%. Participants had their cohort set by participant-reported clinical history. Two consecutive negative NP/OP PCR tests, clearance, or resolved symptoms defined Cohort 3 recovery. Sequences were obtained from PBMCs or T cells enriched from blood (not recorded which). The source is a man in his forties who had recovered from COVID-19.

In DNA form, the CDR3 reads TGTGCCATCCCAGGGGGCGCAGATTTAGACACTGAAGCTTTCTTT. As protein: CAIPGGADLDTEAFF. This sequence joins TRBV2 and TRBJ1-1, with TRBD1 identical over 8 bases. Germline CDR1 reads SNHLY; CDR2 reads FYNNEI. The V and J ends lost 10 bases and 3 bases, in that order; junction bases with no gene match: 13. The CDR3 is made up of 15 amino acids.